Listed here is a single T cell receptor (beta chain). Its antigen is unidentified. V was pared by 6 bases and J by 11 bases, with 13 bases of the junction left unmatched. Per the germline V gene, CDR1 is SGHAT and CDR2 is FQNNGV. This CDR3 comprises 13 residues. The sample is drawn from a study of T cell responses to AZD1222 COVID-19 vaccine. Study outcomes and limitations: White British donors predominated, females outnumbered males, and clonal diversity was possibly underestimated.

Profiling relied on immunoSEQ multiplex PCR, and the TCRdb table lists in-frame clones only, not all of them. The table shows around 100,000 clones, with approximately 90% occurring only once. The source was peripheral blood, collected on day 0 of AZD1222 vaccination. The chain is built from TRBV11-2 and TRBJ2-7; 7 bases are a match to TRBD1. The sequence came from an adult in good health. The CDR3 protein is CASRRVLDRLKYF. The CDR3 nucleotides read TGTGCCAGCAGACGCGTCCTGGACAGGTTAAAGTACTTC.